The next 4 T cell receptor beta chains were all read from a single sample in a study of response to subunit inactivated influenza vaccine. TCRdb re-analysed the RT-PCR reads in MiXCR, keeping a single row per CDR3 protein. The repertoire holds 800,000 to 1,000,000 distinct CDR3 sequences, about 20% seen once, with roughly a tenth in the top ten. The sequenced sample was PBMCs from blood, obtained approximately 5 days after vaccination. These receptors all come from a man in his forties or fifties who received an inactivated influenza vaccine.

This clonotype has a handful of counts. CDR3 DNA: TGTGCCATCAGTGAGCTTGCTAGCGCTAGCTCCTACAATGAGCAGTTCTTC. This sequence encodes CAISELASASSYNEQFF. This sequence joins TRBV10-3 and TRBJ2-1; perhaps TRBD2 as D (6 bases). From germline, CDR1 is ENHRY and CDR2 SYGVKD. Deletions cut 2 bases from V and 0 bases from J, with 14 bases between. The CDR3 runs to 17 residues.

Ten or more counts support this clonotype. The V gene is TRBV20-1, the J gene TRBJ2-3, with 12 bases matching TRBD2. V shed 6 bases, J shed 2 bases, and the junction held 6 bases outside the gene matches. This CDR3 spans 15 amino acids. Germline loops: CDR1 DFQATT, CDR2 SNEGSKA (reference sequence). Here the CDR3 DNA reads TGCAGTGCGACCGGACTAGCGGGATTCACAGATACGCAGTATTTT. It is translated as CSATGLAGFTDTQYF.

This clonotype was seen a few times. V gene TRBV6-2 or TRBV6-3 combines with J gene TRBJ1-1, with D hard to call. Germline-derived CDR1 and CDR2 are MNHEY and SVGEGT. This CDR3 has 16 residues. Trimming removed 2 bases at V and 1 base at J, with 14 bases between. The CDR3 sequence: CASSYGQNLTNTEAFF. The CDR3 DNA reads TGTGCCAGCAGTTACGGGCAGAATTTAACGAACACTGAAGCTTTCTTT.

This chain uses TRBV4-2 with TRBJ2-2; tentative D call: TRBD2 (5 bases). Trimming left V 3 bases short and J 2 bases short, with 10 bases between. The CDR3 is 15 residues long. CDR1 and CDR2 from the germline V gene are LGHNA and YNFKEQ. CDR3 in DNA: TGTGCCAGCAGCCACGAGCGGCTCAACACCGGGGAGCTGTTTTTT. Residues: CASSHERLNTGELFF.